The next 17 T cell receptor beta chains were all read from a single sample in a study of T cell changes during pregnancy in multiple sclerosis. Assay: immunoSEQ multiplex PCR; the TCRdb copy retains only in-frame clones and omits some. The repertoire has 55,000 to 65,000 clones, roughly 95% of them found once; the top ten carry approximately 0.35%. The starting material was CD4+ T cells from peripheral blood mononuclear cells, obtained before pregnancy. The receptors derive from a female donor with multiple sclerosis, enrolled in a pregnancy study.

The sample holds one count of this clone. The V gene is TRBV7-2, the J gene TRBJ1-2; D is possibly TRBD1 (6 bases). V was cut by 5 bases and J by 2 bases, with 12 bases left in between. This CDR3 has 14 amino acids. CDR1 and CDR2 (germline): SGHTA, FQGNSA. The CDR3 loop reads CASSQSGVNYGYTF. The DNA for the CDR3 is TGTGCCAGCAGCCAGTCAGGGGTGAACTATGGCTACACCTTC.

The rearrangement links TRBV5-8 to TRBJ1-1; D unclear. The CDR3 length is 13 residues. CDR1 and CDR2 (germline): SGHTS, YDEGEE. The V gene lost 2 bases and the J gene lost 4 bases, with 9 bases spanning the gap. CDR3: CASSFTELTEAFF. The CDR3 coding sequence is TGTGCCAGCAGCTTTACAGAACTCACTGAAGCTTTCTTT.

This chain links TRBV5-6 with TRBJ2-1, with 7 nucleotides matching TRBD2. The length of the CDR3 is 15 residues. J gave up 6 bases and V 6 bases, and 12 bases lay outside the gene matches. Germline V gives CDR1 SGHDT, CDR2 YYEEEE. CDR3 coding DNA: TGTGCCAGCAAACAGGTCCAAGCGGGGAGCAATGAGCAGTTCTTC. As protein: CASKQVQAGSNEQFF.

This chain joins TRBV7-2 and TRBJ1-1; 8 nucleotides align to TRBD1. The V segment lost 2 bases and the J segment 1 base; nucleotides outside the gene matches: 6. Looked up from germline, CDR1 is SGHTA and CDR2 is FQGNSA. CDR3 length equals 16 residues. The CDR3 nucleotides read TGTGCCAGCAGCTTATTTCAGGGGGCCTCGAACACTGAAGCTTTCTTT. This gives the protein CASSLFQGASNTEAFF.

The chain is built from TRBV9 and TRBJ1-5; D remains ambiguous. CDR1 and CDR2 from the germline V gene are SGDLS and YYNGEE. The CDR3 loop spans 15 amino acids. V was cut by 0 bases and J by 0 bases, with 7 bases left in between. Written as DNA, the CDR3 is TGTGCCAGCAGCGTAGGACATGATAGCAATCAGCCCCAGCATTTT. It translates to CASSVGHDSNQPQHF.

This clone has a single count. The chain recombines TRBV6-1 with TRBJ2-5, with a tentative D call TRBD2 (5 bases). With the DNA end fitting TRBJ2-7 better, the J assignment may be wrong. The CDR3 has 12 amino acids. Germline loops: CDR1 MNHNS, CDR2 SASEGT. In DNA form, the CDR3 reads TGTGCCAGCAGTGAACGGGGTTACGAGCAGTACTTC. Protein: CASSERGYEQYF.

This chain uses TRBV7-9 with TRBJ2-7; 10 bases map to TRBD2. J was trimmed by 2 bases and V by 5 bases; bases with no gene match: 6. Germline lookup yields CDR1 SEHNR and CDR2 FQNEAQ (reference sequence). The CDR3 length is 15 residues. The CDR3 sequence: CASSPGTSVPYEQYF. The CDR3 DNA sequence: TGTGCCAGCAGCCCCGGGACTAGCGTCCCCTACGAGCAGTACTTC. Looking up the rest from reference TRBV7-9 and TRBJ2-7 gives the full variable domain: DTGVSQNPRHKITKRGQNVTFRCDPISEHNRLYWYRQTLGQGPEFLTYFQNEAQLEKSRLLSDRFSAERPKGSFSTLEIQRTEQGDSAMYLCASSPGTSVPYEQYFGPGTRLTVT.

For the CDR3, the DNA is TGCGCCAGCAGCCAAGTCCCCCGGGTCTACAATCAGCCCCAGCATTTT. Amino acids: CASSQVPRVYNQPQHF. The chain joins TRBV4-1 to TRBJ1-5; D not resolved. There are 16 residues in the CDR3. In germline, CDR1 is MGHRA, CDR2 YSYEKL. Trimming cost V 1 base and J 3 bases, with 13 bases left between them.

The chain couples TRBV18 to TRBJ2-3; 8 nucleotides match TRBD2. The CDR3 has 16 amino acids. CDR1 and CDR2 from the germline V gene are KGHSH and LQKENI. V gave up 3 bases and J gave up 3 bases; unmatched junction bases: 8. The DNA of the CDR3 is TGTGCCAGCTCACCTATAGCGGGACCTGGAACAGATACGCAGTATTTT. Protein sequence: CASSPIAGPGTDTQYF. Combining the CDR3 with reference TRBV18 and TRBJ2-3 gives the whole variable domain NAGVMQNPRHLVRRRGQEARLRCSPMKGHSHVYWYRQLPEEGLKFMVYLQKENIIDESGMPKERFSAEFPKEGPSILRIQQVVRGDSAAYFCASSPIAGPGTDTQYFGPGTRLTVL.

The genes are TRBV9 and TRBJ2-1, with 7 bases lining up with TRBD2. CDR3 length: 18 amino acids. Germline V gives CDR1 SGDLS, CDR2 YYNGEE. V shed 0 bases and J 5 bases; nucleotides not matched to a gene: 14. CDR3 amino acids: CASSVEARGGLSNNEQFF. CDR3 DNA sequence: TGTGCCAGCAGCGTAGAAGCTCGGGGAGGGCTTTCCAACAATGAGCAGTTCTTC. The whole variable domain, remainder taken from reference TRBV9 and TRBJ2-1, is DSGVTQTPKHLITATGQRVTLRCSPRSGDLSVYWYQQSLDQGLQFLIQYYNGEERAKGNILERFSAQQFPDLHSELNLSSLELGDSALYFCASSVEARGGLSNNEQFFGPGTRLTVL.

CDR3 in DNA: TGTGCCAGCAGCCCGCCGGTCCATGAGCAGTTCTTC. Translating it yields CASSPPVHEQFF. J is TRBJ2-1 and V is TRBV7-2; D is ambiguous. The germline V gene encodes CDR1 SGHTA and CDR2 FQGNSA. The CDR3 loop spans 12 amino acids. The V and J ends lost 5 bases and 8 bases respectively, with 10 bases between them.

J is TRBJ1-1 and V is TRBV5-1; D may be TRBD1 (6 bases). The germline V gene encodes CDR1 SGHRS and CDR2 YFSETQ. Trimming took 0 bases from V and 5 from J, leaving 11 bases between them. This CDR3 contains 14 residues. The CDR3 reads CASSLATGSTEAFF. The CDR3 bases are TGCGCCAGCAGCTTGGCGACAGGCTCAACTGAAGCTTTCTTT.

The chain employs TRBV7-8 and TRBJ1-6, with TRBD1 as a possible D gene (6 bases). Trimming cost V 0 bases and J 6 bases, with 9 bases left between them. The CDR3 runs 15 residues. In germline, CDR1 is SGHVS, CDR2 FQNEAQ. The CDR3 bases are TGTGCCAGCAGCTTAGCGCTACAGGGTAATTCACCCCTCCACTTT. This translates into CASSLALQGNSPLHF.

The chain uses TRBV7-6 and TRBJ2-7, with 10 bases fitting TRBD2. Germline lookup yields CDR1 SGHVS and CDR2 FNYEAQ. The V segment lost 2 bases and the J segment 6 bases; nucleotides outside the gene matches: 4. The CDR3 is made up of 14 amino acids. For the CDR3, the DNA is TGTGCCAGCAGCTTATTTACTAGCGGGACCGAGCAGTACTTC. Translating gives CASSLFTSGTEQYF.

J is TRBJ2-1 and V is TRBV4-2; 12 bases agree with TRBD2. Germline CDR1 LGHNA, CDR2 YNFKEQ. V was pared by 1 base and J by 9 bases, with 4 bases of the junction left unmatched. The CDR3 has 15 residues. As DNA, the CDR3 is TGTGCCAGCAGCCAAGCGTCTAGCGGGAGGGGTGAGCAGTTCTTC. This encodes CASSQASSGRGEQFF.

The J gene is TRBJ2-5, the V gene TRBV4-3; a weak D match, TRBD2 (7 bases). Germline-derived CDR1 and CDR2 are LGHNA and YSLEER. The CDR3 is 16 amino acids. With 4 bases removed from V and 2 bases from J, the gap between germline ends came to 17 bases. The CDR3 bases are TGCGCCAGCAGCCGAGAGGGAGGGGGACCTCAAGAGACCCAGTACTTC. Translated: CASSREGGGPQETQYF.

The J gene is TRBJ2-1, the V gene TRBV5-1; D is unresolved. The CDR3 covers 14 residues. V gave up 2 bases and J gave up 7 bases, with 13 bases separating them. Germline V gene lookup returns CDR1 SGHRS and CDR2 YFSETQ. The CDR3 region is CASSLVGPQNEQFF. CDR3 nucleotide sequence: TGCGCCAGCAGCTTAGTTGGGCCCCAAAATGAGCAGTTCTTC.